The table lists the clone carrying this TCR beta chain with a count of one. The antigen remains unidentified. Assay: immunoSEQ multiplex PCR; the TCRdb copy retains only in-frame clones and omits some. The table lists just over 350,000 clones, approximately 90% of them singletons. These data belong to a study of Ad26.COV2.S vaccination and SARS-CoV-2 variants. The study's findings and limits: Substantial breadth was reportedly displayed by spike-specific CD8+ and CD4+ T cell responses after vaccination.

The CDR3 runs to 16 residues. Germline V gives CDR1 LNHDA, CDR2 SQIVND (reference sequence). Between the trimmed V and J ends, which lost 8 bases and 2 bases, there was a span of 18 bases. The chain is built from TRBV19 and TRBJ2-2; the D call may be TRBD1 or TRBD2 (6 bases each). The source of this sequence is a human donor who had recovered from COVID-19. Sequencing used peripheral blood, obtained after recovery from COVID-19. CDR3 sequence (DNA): TGTGCCAGTTACAGAAGGAGGGGGGTCAACACCGGGGAGCTGTTTTTT. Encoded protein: CASYRRRGVNTGELFF.